The rows below give T cell receptor beta chains drawn from one sample of a study of T-cell memory formation after mild COVID-19. TCRdb independently ran MiXCR on the 5' RACE reads; one entry per CDR3 protein. The sample lists 200,000 to 250,000 distinct CDR3 sequences; 15% were seen once. Specimen: PBMCs or a T cell subset sorted from them (not recorded which). The receptors stem from an adult woman who had mild COVID-19 (a few samples of this study predate the infection). Cell type and time point are not known. Each CDR3 is given with its conserved first and last residue. D genes are given only for firm matches. Some rows mark clone size as missing; the rest say once, few, many or name a class of expanded clone.

j_call	d_call	clone_size	v_call	cdr3_nt	cdr3_aa
TRBJ1-6	NA	few	TRBV18	TGTGCCAGCTCACCTGCAGGCCAAAATTCACCCCTCCACTTT	CASSPAGQNSPLHF
TRBJ1-2	NA	few	TRBV6-6	TGTGCCAGCAGTCACCTCATAGACAGGAGACATGGCTACACCTTC	CASSHLIDRRHGYTF
TRBJ2-3	NA	NA	TRBV12-3/TRBV12-4	TGTGCCAGCACCCCCGTCACGGATACGCAGTATTTT	CASTPVTDTQYF
TRBJ2-5	TRBD2	many	TRBV6-5	TGTGCCACCGCGGGAGGGCGAGAGACCCAGTACTTC	CATAGGRETQYF
TRBJ1-2	NA	NA	TRBV5-1	TGCGCCAGCAGCTTTAGATCATCCGGGGGAGAGTATGGCTACACCTTC	CASSFRSSGGEYGYTF
TRBJ2-7	NA	few	TRBV5-1	TGCGCCAGCAGCCGCGGGGAGGGGGGGAGCTCCTACGAGCAGTACTTC	CASSRGEGGSSYEQYF
TRBJ2-7	NA	few	TRBV3-1	TGTGCCAGCAGCCAAGGGTGGCTATCTTGGATGCAGTACTTC	CASSQGWLSWMQYF
TRBJ2-3	NA	few	TRBV7-2	TGTGCCAGCAGCTTAGCTCCGCCAGGGCCGCAGTATTTT	CASSLAPPGPQYF
TRBJ1-4	TRBD1	NA	TRBV2	TGTGCCAGCAGAGAAGACAGGGGGGGTAATGAAAAACTGTTTTTT	CASREDRGGNEKLFF
TRBJ2-7	NA	NA	TRBV25-1	TGTGCCAGCAGTGACCTCATGACAGTGAGCGAGCAGTACTTC	CASSDLMTVSEQYF
TRBJ2-7	TRBD1	few	TRBV20-1	TGCAGTGTCACCGACACCGGGACAGGGGTCTCCGAGCAGTACTTC	CSVTDTGTGVSEQYF
TRBJ1-4	TRBD1	few	TRBV12-3/TRBV12-4	TGTGCCAGCAGTCATCCGGGACAGGAGGAAAAACTGTTTTTT	CASSHPGQEEKLFF
TRBJ1-1	NA	few	TRBV2	TGTGCCAGCAGTGAAGGACCAGGGCCCAAAGCTTTCTTT	CASSEGPGPKAFF
TRBJ1-5	NA	few	TRBV20-1	TGCAGTGCTGACGGTCAGCCCCAGCATTTT	CSADGQPQHF
TRBJ2-3	TRBD2	few	TRBV5-1	TGCGCCAGCAGCGGACTAGCGGGAGGCCTGGGAGCAGATACGCAGTATTTT	CASSGLAGGLGADTQYF
TRBJ2-5	TRBD2	few	TRBV9	TGTGCCAGCAGCGTAGGAGCTAGCGGGGGAGCTCAAGAGACCCAGTACTTC	CASSVGASGGAQETQYF
TRBJ2-7	NA	few	TRBV29-1	TGCAGCGTGGCAGGGGCAGGCTACGAGCAGTACTTC	CSVAGAGYEQYF
TRBJ2-7	NA	few	TRBV20-1	TGCAGTGCTAGAGACAGGGCCCGGAAGCGGGTTCCGTATGCGCAGTACTTC	CSARDRARKRVPYAQYF
TRBJ2-1	NA	NA	TRBV6-5	TGTGCCAGCAGTTACTGCGTCCCTAGCGAGTGCTCCTACAATGAGCAGTTCTTC	CASSYCVPSECSYNEQFF
TRBJ2-2	NA	few	TRBV24-1	TGTGCCACCAGTGTGGAGGGATTGAACACCGGGGAGCTGTTTTTT	CATSVEGLNTGELFF
TRBJ2-7	TRBD2	few	TRBV5-6	TGTGCCAGCAGTCGGAATCCCTTAGCGGGCGAGCAGTACTTC	CASSRNPLAGEQYF
TRBJ1-1	TRBD1	few	TRBV30	TGTGCCTGGAGCGGACAGGGGGATTCCGAAGCTTTCTTT	CAWSGQGDSEAFF
TRBJ1-2	NA	NA	TRBV19	TGTGCCAGTAGCCGGACAGTTAACTATGGCTACACCTTC	CASSRTVNYGYTF
TRBJ2-7	TRBD1	NA	TRBV18	TGTGCCAGCTCCCCCGCAGGGGGAAACGAGCAGTACTTC	CASSPAGGNEQYF
TRBJ1-1	NA	NA	TRBV5-1	TGCGCCAGCAGCTTGGTAGGGAGATTCACTGAAGCTTTCTTT	CASSLVGRFTEAFF
TRBJ2-3	NA	few	TRBV12-3/TRBV12-4	TGTGCCAGCAGTTTTCAGCGGGCAGATACGCAGTATTTT	CASSFQRADTQYF
TRBJ2-1	NA	few	TRBV7-2	TGTGCCAGCAGATTAGTCGGATGGGACAATGAGCAGTTCTTC	CASRLVGWDNEQFF
TRBJ1-5	NA	NA	TRBV5-6	TGTGCCAGCAGCTCTGGTCCAAGGCAGCCCCAGCATTTT	CASSSGPRQPQHF
TRBJ2-5	NA	NA	TRBV14	TGTGCCAGCAGCCAAGAGTGGCCGGCCCAGGAGACCCAGTACTTC	CASSQEWPAQETQYF
TRBJ2-5	NA	NA	TRBV18	TGTGCCAGCTCACCACGTACCAGGCAAGAGACCCAGTACTTC	CASSPRTRQETQYF
TRBJ2-5	NA	NA	TRBV6-1	TGTGCCAGCAGTGGGGGATGGGGGAAGGGGGACCAAGAGACCCAGTACTTC	CASSGGWGKGDQETQYF